Listed below are T cell receptor beta chains from one sample, sequenced in a study of T cell repertoires in cytomegalovirus infection. TCRdb re-called the reads through MiXCR, storing one row per CDR3 protein. The sample contains fewer than 350,000 distinct CDR3 sequences, 15% to 20% of which appear only once. The sample was PBMCs. The receptors come from a human donor in good health (CMV status not recorded). Some clones in this sample may be carry-over from other donors' samples. Each CDR3 is given with its conserved first and last residue. Fields, in order: clone size, J gene, D gene, V gene, CDR3 protein, CDR3 DNA. D genes are given only for firm matches. Size is stated for part of the rows, as once, few or many counts, or as a class when the clone is expanded.

>few|TRBJ2-7|.|TRBV19
CASSIDLGVDEQYF
TGTGCCAGTAGTATCGATCTGGGGGTGGACGAGCAGTACTTC
>few|TRBJ2-1|TRBD2|TRBV10-3
CAISGGLAVDEQFF
TGTGCCATCAGTGGGGGACTAGCAGTAGATGAGCAGTTCTTC
>few|TRBJ1-2|TRBD1|TRBV2
CASGLRSGQGGYTF
TGTGCCAGCGGACTACGCTCGGGACAGGGTGGCTACACCTTC
>few|TRBJ1-2|TRBD1|TRBV7-2
CASSSGQAENYGYTF
TGTGCCAGCAGCTCGGGACAGGCAGAAAACTATGGCTACACCTTC
>.|TRBJ1-5|.|TRBV12-3/TRBV12-4
CASSLGGALNQPQHF
TGTGCCAGCAGTTTAGGTGGGGCCCTTAATCAGCCCCAGCATTTT
>.|TRBJ1-4|.|TRBV7-4
CASSLSRGNEKLFF
TGTGCCAGCAGCTTGAGCCGCGGTAATGAAAAACTGTTTTTT
>few|TRBJ2-1|TRBD1|TRBV29-1
CSGGTAYNEQFF
TGCAGCGGAGGGACAGCCTACAATGAGCAGTTCTTC
>few|TRBJ1-5|TRBD1|TRBV7-8
CASSIGTVSNQPQHF
TGTGCCAGCAGCATCGGGACAGTTAGCAATCAGCCCCAGCATTTT
>.|TRBJ1-6|.|TRBV5-1
CASSYMVNSPLHF
TGCGCCAGCAGCTATATGGTAAATTCACCCCTCCACTTT
>few|TRBJ2-3|TRBD2|TRBV5-4
CASSSRHGTSGGLDTQYF
TGTGCCAGCAGCTCCCGGCATGGGACTAGCGGGGGGTTAGATACGCAGTATTTT
>few|TRBJ1-5|.|TRBV19
CASTTYTYNQPQHF
TGTGCCAGTACTACATACACCTACAATCAGCCCCAGCATTTT
>.|TRBJ2-3|TRBD2|TRBV6-5
CASSYSAGGLADTQYF
TGTGCCAGCAGTTACTCTGCGGGGGGGCTCGCAGATACGCAGTATTTT
>.|TRBJ1-1|TRBD1|TRBV4-2
CASSTGDTEAFF
TGTGCCAGCTCGACAGGGGACACTGAAGCTTTCTTT
>many|TRBJ1-1|.|TRBV12-3/TRBV12-4
CASSLRTGYTEAFF
TGTGCCAGCAGTTTACGAACGGGGTACACTGAAGCTTTCTTT
>many|TRBJ1-4|.|TRBV7-6
CASSSEPGGEEKLFF
TGTGCCAGCAGCTCAGAACCGGGGGGGGAGGAAAAACTGTTTTTT
>.|TRBJ1-1|.|TRBV5-1
CASSSATVDTEAFF
TGCGCCAGCAGCTCGGCTACGGTGGACACTGAAGCTTTCTTT
>many|TRBJ1-5|TRBD1|TRBV10-3
CAISAGGQGGNQPQHF
TGTGCCATCAGTGCGGGGGGACAGGGGGGGAATCAGCCCCAGCATTTT
>.|TRBJ2-1|TRBD2|TRBV12-3/TRBV12-4
CASSWGGGAEQFF
TGTGCCAGCAGTTGGGGCGGGGGGGCTGAGCAGTTCTTC
>many|TRBJ1-6|.|TRBV20-1
CSARLGQRGSPLHF
TGCAGTGCTAGATTGGGGCAGAGGGGTTCACCCCTCCACTTT
>many|TRBJ1-6|.|TRBV12-3/TRBV12-4
CASSLAGKRGSPLHF
TGTGCCAGCAGTTTAGCGGGGAAAAGGGGTTCACCCCTCCACTTT
>few|TRBJ2-2|TRBD1|TRBV18
CASSPSEGANTGELFF
TGTGCCAGCTCCCCCTCTGAGGGGGCAAACACCGGGGAGCTGTTTTTT
>few|TRBJ1-6|TRBD1|TRBV20-1
CSAREDRDSPLHF
TGCAGTGCTAGGGAGGACAGGGATTCACCCCTCCACTTT
>few|TRBJ1-6|TRBD1|TRBV5-4
CASSSPGQPISPLHF
TGTGCCAGCAGCTCCCCGGGACAGCCCATTTCACCCCTCCACTTT
>.|TRBJ1-1|.|TRBV4-3
CASSQADRNTEAFF
TGCGCCAGCAGCCAAGCGGACAGGAACACTGAAGCTTTCTTT
>many|TRBJ1-2|.|TRBV20-1
CSARADNYGYTF
TGCAGTGCTAGAGCAGATAACTATGGCTACACCTTC
>few|TRBJ1-5|.|TRBV2
CASTQGPNQPQHF
TGTGCCAGCACACAGGGCCCCAATCAGCCCCAGCATTTT
>few|TRBJ1-5|.|TRBV20-1
CSARGRSNSNQPQHF
TGCAGTGCTAGAGGCAGATCTAATAGCAATCAGCCCCAGCATTTT